The 27 T cell receptor beta chains given below trace back to one sample, sequenced in a study of T-cell reconstitution after alpha-beta-depleted transplantation in children. The TCRbeta library was prepared with unique molecular identifiers. TCRdb passed the PCR reads through MiXCR, listing each CDR3 protein once. The repertoire holds 250,000 to 300,000 distinct CDR3 sequences, with over 9.5% as singletons. The material was PBMCs, obtained before TCRalphabeta/CD19-depleted stem cell transplant. The receptors shown here come from a boy younger than two with acute myeloid leukemia, due to receive a stem cell transplant.

This clonotype was counted many times. This chain uses TRBV12-3 or TRBV12-4 with TRBJ1-5, with D possibly being TRBD1 (6 bases). V shed 6 bases and J shed 6 bases, with 12 bases lying between them. The CDR3 spans 13 residues. This CDR3 is CASSGGGVQPQHF. The CDR3 region has the DNA TGTGCCAGCAGCGGGGGCGGGGTTCAGCCCCAGCATTTT.

In its sample, this clonotype was seen a few times. This chain links TRBV19 with TRBJ2-7; TRBD2 matches 11 bases. Germline CDR1 and CDR2: LNHDA and SQIVND (reference sequence). V was pared by 10 bases and J by 3 bases, with 23 bases of the junction left unmatched. The CDR3 runs 19 residues. The CDR3 sequence: CATPSRPGLAVILLYEQYF. DNA for the CDR3: TGTGCCACCCCATCGCGGCCGGGACTAGCGGTTATTCTCCTCTACGAGCAGTACTTC.

The rearrangement uses TRBV5-1 and TRBJ1-1; 10 positions match TRBD1. Germline CDR1 reads SGHRS; CDR2 reads YFSETQ. Trimming removed 5 bases from V and 0 bases from J; junction bases left unmatched: 7. CDR3 size: 16 residues. The CDR3 DNA is TGCGCCAGCAGACCGGGACAGGGGAATATGAACACTGAAGCTTTCTTT. Protein product: CASRPGQGNMNTEAFF.

Of note for this clonotype: This may arise from a read error, as a much more abundant clone is one base away. The rearrangement links TRBV28 to TRBJ1-2; perhaps TRBD1 as D (6 bases). The CDR3 has 14 residues. CDR1 MDHEN and CDR2 SYDVKM come from the germline V gene. V dropped 3 bases and J dropped 4 bases, with 12 bases sitting between them. In DNA form, the CDR3 reads TGTGCCAGCAGTTTCCCCGGACAGCCCTATGGCTACACCTTC. This gives the protein CASSFPGQPYGYTF.

This clonotype was found many times. The chain carries TRBV7-6 and TRBJ2-2, with D possibly being TRBD1 (7 bases). V gave up 3 bases and J gave up 1 base, with 12 bases separating them. The CDR3 totals 16 residues. From germline, CDR1 is SGHVS and CDR2 FNYEAQ. As DNA, the CDR3 is TGTGCCAGCAGCTTCGCGGGACAGAGGAACACCGGGGAGCTGTTTTTT. Translation gives CASSFAGQRNTGELFF.

This clonotype has at least ten counts. The rearrangement uses TRBV28 and TRBJ1-5; no reliable D call. Trimming left V 5 bases short and J 9 bases short, with 8 bases between. The CDR3 totals 11 residues. Germline lookup yields CDR1 MDHEN and CDR2 SYDVKM. CDR3 nucleotide sequence: TGTGCCAGCAGTGCCCTCCGGCCCCAGCATTTT. This sequence encodes CASSALRPQHF.

Details on this clonotype: This could be a read error, since a much larger clone is one nucleotide away. The CDR3 reads CSVSISGNTIYF. The CDR3 DNA sequence: TGCAGCGTTTCCATCTCTGGAAACACCATATATTTT. The chain joins TRBV29-1 to TRBJ1-3; the D is unclear. Trimming removed 5 bases from V and 0 bases from J, with 5 bases in between. Per the germline V gene, CDR1 is SQVTM and CDR2 is ANQGSEA. The length of the CDR3 is 12 residues.

The rearrangement joins TRBV27 to TRBJ2-1, with 7 bases that match TRBD2. The CDR3 totals 14 residues. Unmatched junction bases numbered 6, after V lost 1 base and J lost 9 bases. CDR1 and CDR2 (germline): MNHEY, SMNVEV (reference sequence). The CDR3 region is CASSLWVTGGEQFF. In DNA, the CDR3 is TGTGCCAGCAGTTTATGGGTCACGGGAGGTGAGCAGTTCTTC.

The chain couples TRBV20-1 to TRBJ2-7; 8 bases are a match to TRBD1. The ends lost 0 bases at V and 6 bases at J; junction bases unmatched: 10. The germline CDR1 and CDR2 sequences are DFQATT and SNEGSKA (reference sequence). This CDR3 has 15 residues. The CDR3 bases are TGCAGTGCTAGAGATGTTGAGACAGGGGCCCTCGAGCAGTACTTC. The encoded protein is CSARDVETGALEQYF.

The genes are TRBV28 and TRBJ2-4; weak D call: TRBD1 (6 bases). The CDR3 spans 13 residues. V lost 5 bases and J lost 10, with 15 bases in between. Germline V gene sequence: CDR1 MDHEN, CDR2 SYDVKM. The CDR3 protein is CASSPTGRLIQYF. CDR3 in DNA: TGTGCCAGCAGTCCGACAGGCAGACTGATTCAGTACTTC.

V and J are TRBV12-3 or TRBV12-4 and TRBJ2-1, with 13 nucleotides matching TRBD2. Trimming at V came to 0 bases and at J to 5 bases, leaving 7 bases not matched to a gene. This CDR3 spans 18 amino acids. Written as DNA, the CDR3 is TGTGCCAGCAGTTTAGCGAGGACTAGCGGGAGTGGGGACAATGAGCAGTTCTTC. Protein: CASSLARTSGSGDNEQFF.

This clonotype was found a few times. The CDR3 DNA reads as TGTGCCAGCAGCTTAGGGGGACATGGAGAAAAACTGTTTTTT. This translates into CASSLGGHGEKLFF. The V call is TRBV7-2, the J call TRBJ1-4; TRBD1 might be the D (6 bases). V shed 1 base and J shed 8 bases, with 11 bases lying between them. CDR3 length: 14 residues. Germline V CDR1 and CDR2: SGHTA, FQGNSA.

This clonotype was observed many times. The chain combines TRBV3-1 with TRBJ2-5; 8 bases are a match to TRBD1. V was clipped by 3 bases and J by 2 bases; unmatched bases: 5. CDR3 length: 15 residues. The germline V gene encodes CDR1 LGHDT and CDR2 YNNKEL (reference sequence). CDR3 in amino acids: CASSHPDRGQETQYF. CDR3 coding DNA: TGTGCCAGCAGCCATCCCGACAGGGGTCAAGAGACCCAGTACTTC.

This clonotype was counted ten times or more. The chain employs TRBV12-3 or TRBV12-4 and TRBJ2-7, with 10 nucleotides matching TRBD1. This CDR3 spans 16 amino acids. V shed 3 bases, J shed 5 bases, and the junction held 10 bases outside the gene matches. The CDR3 nucleotides read TGTGCCAGCAGTTTTTCCCGCCGACAGGGGGCGAACGAGCAGTACTTC. This sequence encodes CASSFSRRQGANEQYF.

Many counts were recorded for this clonotype. V is TRBV11-2 and J is TRBJ2-7; 7 nucleotides line up with TRBD2. After removal of 0 bases from V and 1 base from J, the junction contained 9 bases not matched to a gene. CDR3 length equals 17 residues. Germline CDR1 SGHAT, CDR2 FQNNGV. The CDR3 DNA is TGTGCCAGCAGCTTAGATTCGTCAGCGGGACTATCCTACGAGCAGTACTTC. It is translated as CASSLDSSAGLSYEQYF.

This chain uses TRBV3-1 with TRBJ2-3; maybe TRBD2 (6 bases). Germline loops: CDR1 LGHDT, CDR2 YNNKEL (reference sequence). V gave up 3 bases and J gave up 0 bases, with 13 bases separating them. The length of the CDR3 is 16 residues. The CDR3 loop is CASSQGLATSTDTQYF. The CDR3 coding sequence is TGTGCCAGCAGCCAGGGGCTAGCGACGAGCACAGATACGCAGTATTTT.

This clonotype showed up many times. V and J are TRBV10-3 and TRBJ1-1; D unclear. Germline V CDR1 and CDR2: ENHRY, SYGVKD. The CDR3 has 13 residues. The V end lost 3 bases, the J end lost 4 bases, and 9 bases lay between the germline ends. CDR3 bases: TGTGCCATCAGTGACTTCGGGAGCACTGAAGCTTTCTTT. Its translation is CAISDFGSTEAFF.

This clonotype was counted at least ten times. The chain has TRBV27 and TRBJ2-7; D remains unclear. Trimming pared 8 bases from V and 3 bases from J, leaving 5 bases between. The germline V gene encodes CDR1 MNHEY and CDR2 SMNVEV (reference sequence). The CDR3 runs to 10 residues. The CDR3 is CASPDYEQYF. The CDR3, as DNA: TGTGCCAGCCCTGACTACGAGCAGTACTTC.

The chain employs TRBV20-1 and TRBJ2-1; no clear D gene. Germline CDR1 DFQATT, CDR2 SNEGSKA (reference sequence). This CDR3 has 15 residues. Trimming left V 6 bases short and J 10 bases short, with 25 bases between. The DNA for the CDR3 is TGCAGTGCGAGCTTATTAAGGCGTCGGCCAGTAGAGCAGTTCTTC. Its protein product is CSASLLRRRPVEQFF.

This clonotype was observed many times. The genes are TRBV15 and TRBJ2-5, with D unclear. The CDR3 runs to 15 residues. V shed 1 base and J shed 2 bases, with 11 bases lying between them. Germline loops: CDR1 LNHNV, CDR2 YYDKDF (reference sequence). The DNA for the CDR3 is TGTGCCACCAGCAGAGTAAATAGGCAGCAAGAGACCCAGTACTTC. Translating gives CATSRVNRQQETQYF.

This chain joins TRBV18 and TRBJ1-6; the match to TRBD1 covers 9 bases. V lost 5 bases and J lost 8; bases outside the gene matches: 4. From germline, CDR1 is KGHSH and CDR2 LQKENI. This CDR3 is 14 amino acids long. CDR3 DNA sequence: TGTGCCAGCTCAGAACAGGGGGCGGATTCACCCCTCCACTTT. The encoded protein is CASSEQGADSPLHF.

Many counts were recorded for this clonotype. The chain uses TRBV7-2 and TRBJ1-4; D is perhaps TRBD1 (6 bases). CDR1 is SGHTA and CDR2 is FQGNSA in the germline V gene. The CDR3 extends over 13 amino acids. V lost 5 bases, J lost 8 bases, and 12 bases lay in between. In DNA, the CDR3 is TGTGCCAGCAGCGTCCGGAGGGGGGAAAAACTGTTTTTT. This sequence encodes CASSVRRGEKLFF.

In this sample, this clonotype turned up many times. The rearrangement uses TRBV3-1 and TRBJ1-1; D is possibly TRBD1 (6 bases). CDR3 length equals 14 residues. The V gene lost 5 bases and the J gene lost 1 base, with 11 bases spanning the gap. Germline assignment: CDR1 LGHDT and CDR2 YNNKEL (reference sequence). The CDR3, as DNA: TGTGCCAGCAGCAAACAGGGAACGAACACTGAAGCTTTCTTT. This sequence encodes CASSKQGTNTEAFF.

This clonotype came up many times. This sequence joins TRBV20-1 and TRBJ2-2; weak D call: TRBD2 (6 bases). V lost 3 bases and J lost 6, with 17 bases in between. The germline CDR1 and CDR2 sequences are DFQATT and SNEGSKA (reference sequence). The CDR3 has 15 amino acids. The CDR3 region is CSARGGQGRPGELFF. CDR3 bases: TGCAGTGCTAGGGGGGGTCAGGGTCGTCCCGGGGAGCTGTTTTTT.

This clonotype appeared a few times. The rearrangement links TRBV11-2 to TRBJ2-1; maybe TRBD2 (6 bases). The CDR3 runs to 15 residues. Germline-derived CDR1 and CDR2 are SGHAT and FQNNGV. V was shortened by 2 bases and J by 3 bases, with 11 bases between the two germline ends. The chain's CDR3 is CASSLFGTDYNEQFF. CDR3 nucleotide sequence: TGTGCCAGCAGCTTATTCGGGACTGACTACAATGAGCAGTTCTTC.

J is TRBJ1-6 and V is TRBV4-1; D call uncertain. The CDR3 length is 16 residues. Germline-derived CDR1 and CDR2 are MGHRA and YSYEKL. The V and J ends lost 0 bases and 13 bases respectively, with 19 bases between them. The CDR3 sequence: CASSQDSGVSWFPLHF. In DNA form, the CDR3 reads TGCGCCAGCAGCCAAGATTCTGGCGTTTCTTGGTTCCCCCTCCACTTT.

This clonotype was recorded many times. The chain has TRBV4-3 and TRBJ2-7; maybe TRBD1 (6 bases). The germline V gene encodes CDR1 LGHNA and CDR2 YSLEER. CDR3 length equals 16 residues. The V and J ends lost 0 bases and 0 bases respectively, with 12 bases between them. The chain's CDR3 is CASSQDRPGASYEQYF. The DNA for the CDR3 is TGCGCCAGCAGCCAAGATCGGCCAGGGGCCTCCTACGAGCAGTACTTC.